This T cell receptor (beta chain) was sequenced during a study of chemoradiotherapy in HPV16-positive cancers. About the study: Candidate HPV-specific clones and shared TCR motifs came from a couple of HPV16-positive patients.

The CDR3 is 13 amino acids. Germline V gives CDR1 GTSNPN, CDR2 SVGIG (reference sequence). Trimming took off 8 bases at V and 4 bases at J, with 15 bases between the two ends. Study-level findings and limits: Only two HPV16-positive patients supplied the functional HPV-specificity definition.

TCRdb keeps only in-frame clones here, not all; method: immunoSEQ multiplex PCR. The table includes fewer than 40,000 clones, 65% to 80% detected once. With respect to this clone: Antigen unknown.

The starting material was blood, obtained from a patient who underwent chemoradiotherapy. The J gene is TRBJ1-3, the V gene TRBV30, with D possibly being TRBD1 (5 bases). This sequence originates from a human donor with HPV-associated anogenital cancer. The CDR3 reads CARRDYGGNTIYF. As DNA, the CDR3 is TGTGCCCGCAGGGACTATGGCGGAAACACCATATATTTT.